This TCR beta chain stems from a study of blood T cell repertoires in COVID-19. Germline CDR1 and CDR2: LGHDT and YNNKEL (reference sequence). The junction had 3 bases not matched to a gene; V was cut back by 9 bases and J by 4 bases. The CDR3 has 13 residues. Original processing notes: By means of reference gene primer amplification, nucleated cell counts were estimated. Here immunoSEQ multiplex PCR was the method, and the copy in TCRdb shows in-frame clones only, minus some. That table furnishes V, J and clone size, whereas the DNA furnished D and trimming. Here the sample spans fewer than 80,000 clones, approximately 90% being singletons.

This receptor was taken from a human donor in a cohort sampled during active COVID-19. Sequenced material: peripheral blood. This chain links TRBV3-1 (or the pseudogene TRBV3-2) with TRBJ2-2, with 9 bases aligning to TRBD1. CDR3 coding DNA: TGTGCCAGTAGGGGACAGGGCACCGGGGAGCTGTTTTTT. Its protein product is CASRGQGTGELFF.